This T cell receptor (beta chain) originates from a study of shared clonotypes between healthy human individuals. When replicate PCRs were run on sorted subsets, they used around 200 ng DNA, approximately 33,000 T cell genomes. In the original processing: Filtering differed because ImmunoSEQ produced junction-only sequences that carried no quality scores. Assay used: immunoSEQ multiplex PCR; TCRdb lists only in-frame clones, some missing. That table supplies the V and J calls and clone size; D and trimming were determined from the DNA. The table records about 2.2 million clones, 90% to 95% of them present only once. Naive CD8 cells, CD45RO-negative and positively selected for CCR7, excluded terminally differentiated effector memory CD45RA+ cells. As regards this clone: As yet, its antigen is unknown.

Whole-study findings and limits: Generation probabilities were higher for clonotypes shared across all four sorted-subset donors than for unshared ones.

The receptor was isolated from a man aged 18 to 30 in good health. Some clones in this sample may be carry-over from other donors' samples. The sample was naive CD8+ T cells from PBMCs.

The CDR3 region has the DNA TGTGCCAGCAGCTGGGGACTAGCGACCGACTACGAGCAGTACTTC. Residues: CASSWGLATDYEQYF. This chain joins TRBV5-4 and TRBJ2-7, with 10 bases matching TRBD2. V lost 3 bases, J lost 3 bases, and 6 bases stayed unmatched. The CDR3 sequence is 15 residues long. Germline CDR1 reads SGHNT; CDR2 reads YYREEE (reference sequence).